This TCR beta chain was documented in a study of vaccination effects on CD4 cells after COVID-19 (dated 2022 in TCRdb). General notes on the study: Each participant received two doses of an mRNA SARS-CoV-2 vaccine, either BNT162b2 or mRNA-1273. SARS-CoV-2 spike-specific CD4+ TCR repertoires from before and after mRNA vaccination were compared in COVID-19 convalescent patients and in infection-naive vaccine recipients. A total of roughly 9 COVID-19 convalescent patients and a few SARS-CoV-2-naive healthy vaccine recipients were included in the full study. The Oncomine TCR Beta short-read assay on an Illumina iSeq 100 was used to sequence cultures from other donors in the study.

The CDR3 has 15 amino acids, counting the end cysteine and phenylalanine. Here the CDR3 DNA is all that survives: 45 bases in frame from base 1. CDR1 and CDR2, looked up from the germline V gene, are SGHRS and YFSETQ. The V and J ends are trimmed by 4 bases and 4 bases, leaving 14 bases between them. The library was made by the immunoSEQ multiplex PCR assay. TCR beta CDR3 sequencing was performed on DNA from the cultured, isolated CD4+ T cells. The study's processing was this. Non-productive TCR sequences were discarded, and reads were trimmed to the CDR3 region, with only CDR3s of 7 or more amino acids retained. The MANAFEST web app was used to identify antigen-specific clonotypes by comparing expansion in peptide wells with expansion in reference cultures. To count as positive, a clone had to show expansion at FDR<0.05 compared with the reference and with all other wells, an odds ratio above 5, and a frequency above 0.1% in two replicate wells. A clonotype was called cross-reactive if it was significantly expanded both in SARS-CoV-2 spike wells and in at least one common cold coronavirus spike condition. CDR3 similarity was assessed by Levenshtein distance using the stringdist R package, and unrooted trees were constructed with ape in R 3.6.1. Here the immuneACCESS table is served through TCRdb, limited to in-frame sequences with V and J called. Missing clones are a known gap in these copies; in checked studies unresolved V genes cover under half, and the rest lacks a known reason. V and J calls and clone size are those listed in that table; D and trimming were worked out from the DNA. Across this sample there are roughly 23,000 clones, with around 68% seen only once. Around a tenth of the sample is held by the ten biggest clonotypes.

General conclusions and limits of the study: Clones induced by infection and clones induced by vaccination both contracted markedly at late timepoints after vaccination, which fits with T cell responses waning over time. In healthy vaccine recipients, vaccine-induced clones were almost all SARS-CoV-2 mono-reactive, with only 1 of 255 being cross-reactive with common cold coronaviruses. The study was limited by a small number of convalescent patients, and early post-infection timepoints were lacking.

The ViraFEST assay stimulated PBMC with viral peptide pools and then used TCR sequencing to identify antigen-specific CD4+ T cell clonotypes by expansion. After roughly 11 days of culture, CD4+ T cells were isolated with the EasySep CD4+ T cell isolation kit. The absence of prior SARS-CoV-2 infection in healthy vaccine recipients was confirmed by negative nucleocapsid antibodies before and after vaccination. About 2 million PBMC per well were cultured in IMDM with around 5% human AB serum, 9 to 10 IU/ml IL-2 and gentamicin, plus 10 ug/ml peptides. On days 3 and 7, half of the culture medium was replaced with fresh IL-2-containing medium. Each peptide stimulation condition was cultured in triplicate wells unless otherwise noted. Using Ficoll-Paque Plus gradient centrifugation, PBMC were separated from whole blood and then either used fresh or cryopreserved at -140C. The overlapping peptide pools covered the spike proteins of SARS-CoV-2 as well as those of the common cold coronaviruses HCoV-NL63, HCoV-OC43 and HCoV-229E. The QIAamp micro DNA kit was used to extract genomic DNA from the cultured CD4+ T cells.

Regarding this clone: Its recognized antigen is unknown. Per-base quality was not reported, and no clone a single base away is much larger than it.

Recombination joined TRBV5-1 with TRBJ2-2; the D gene lacks a confident call. This receptor was identified in a human donor who received a COVID-19 vaccine. The source material was CD4+ T cells from PBMCs cultured with HCoV-NL63 spike peptides, sampled before COVID-19 vaccination. The cell subset or site label, as the study defines it: HCoV-NL63 spike overlapping peptide pool stimulation. CDR3 sequence: CASSARTTGTGELFF. The sequenced DNA: TGCGCCAGCAGCGCCCGGACCACCGGCACCGGGGAGCTGTTTTTT.